Listed below are T cell receptor beta chains from one sample, sequenced in a study of T cell repertoires in cytomegalovirus infection. TCRdb re-analysed the reads in MiXCR, keeping a single row per CDR3 protein. The table has roughly 760,000 distinct CDR3 sequences, less than 40% seen once. Sequencing was done on a sample of PBMCs. The receptors originated from a human donor in good health (CMV status not recorded). Some clones in this sample may be carry-over from other donors' samples. CDR3s include the opening cysteine and the closing phenylalanine or tryptophan. The order of the fields is D gene, CDR3 length, V gene, J gene, clone size, CDR3 protein, CDR3 DNA. D genes are given only for firm matches. Not every row has a clone size; where given, it reads once, few, many or a size class.

>NA|15|TRBV6-8|TRBJ2-7|NA
CASFDEAFPPYEQYF
TGTGCCAGCTTTGATGAGGCCTTCCCTCCCTACGAGCAGTACTTC
>NA|14|TRBV28|TRBJ1-2|few
CASSLVRTTYGYTF
TGTGCCAGCAGTTTAGTTCGGACTACCTATGGCTACACCTTC
>NA|13|TRBV7-8|TRBJ1-1|many
CASSLARSAEAFF
TGTGCCAGCAGCTTAGCGCGATCGGCCGAAGCTTTCTTT
>NA|16|TRBV7-4|TRBJ1-4|NA
CASSLTIGLANEKLFF
TGTGCCAGCAGCCTCACCATTGGGTTGGCTAATGAAAAACTGTTTTTT
>NA|11|TRBV29-1|TRBJ1-2|NA
CSVDSGDGYTF
TGCAGCGTTGACTCCGGGGATGGCTACACCTTC
>TRBD2|16|TRBV4-3|TRBJ2-7|NA
CASSQDQRGASYEQYF
TGCGCCAGCAGCCAAGATCAGCGGGGGGCCAGCTACGAGCAGTACTTC
>NA|15|TRBV12-3/TRBV12-4|TRBJ1-5|NA
CASSPAGEVNQPQHF
TGTGCCAGCAGCCCCGCGGGAGAGGTTAATCAGCCCCAGCATTTT
>NA|16|TRBV5-3|TRBJ1-1|once
CASSFWDGQPNTEAFF
TGTGCCAGCAGCTTCTGGGACGGACAGCCGAACACTGAAGCTTTCTTT
>NA|13|TRBV7-8|TRBJ2-7|many
CASSETGSYEQYF
TGTGCCAGCAGCGAGACAGGATCCTACGAGCAGTACTTC
>TRBD2|15|TRBV11-2|TRBJ2-1|many
CASSLGRGFHNEQFF
TGTGCCAGCAGCTTAGGGCGGGGGTTCCACAATGAGCAGTTCTTC
>TRBD1|14|TRBV6-1|TRBJ1-1|NA
CAGRTGTMNTEAFF
TGTGCCGGTCGGACAGGGACTATGAACACTGAAGCTTTCTTT
>TRBD1|14|TRBV12-3/TRBV12-4|TRBJ2-7|few
CASRVTGTGYEQYF
TGTGCCAGCAGGGTCACCGGGACAGGGTACGAGCAGTACTTC
>NA|14|TRBV25-1|TRBJ1-1|NA
CASSEFWSFQGAFF
TGTGCCAGCAGTGAATTCTGGTCGTTTCAGGGAGCTTTCTTT
>TRBD2|14|TRBV12-3/TRBV12-4|TRBJ2-7|NA
CASRDSGSSYEQYF
TGTGCCAGCAGAGATAGCGGGAGCTCCTACGAGCAGTACTTC
>TRBD2|18|TRBV20-1|TRBJ2-5|NA
CSAMGIPGLAGVKETQYF
TGCAGTGCTATGGGGATCCCGGGACTAGCGGGAGTGAAGGAGACCCAGTACTTC
>TRBD2|14|TRBV6-8|TRBJ2-7|once
CASSGEGPSYEPHF
TGTGCCAGCAGTGGGGAGGGGCCCTCCTACGAGCCGCACTTC
>TRBD1|15|TRBV28|TRBJ1-4|NA
CASSLSGQGDEKLFF
TGTGCCAGCAGTTTATCGGGACAGGGGGATGAAAAACTGTTTTTT
>TRBD2|14|TRBV20-1|TRBJ2-4|NA
CSARDLVLAGVRYF
TGCAGTGCTAGAGATCTAGTGCTAGCGGGAGTAAGGTACTTC
>TRBD2|15|TRBV20-1|TRBJ2-7|few
CSAPRRTGGSYEQYF
TGCAGTGCCCCGCGGCGAACGGGAGGCTCCTACGAGCAGTACTTC
>NA|16|TRBV7-9|TRBJ1-3|NA
CASSPSTGPSGNTIYF
TGTGCCAGCAGCCCGTCGACAGGACCCTCTGGAAACACCATATATTTT
>NA|12|TRBV12-5|TRBJ1-2|NA
CASGASEYGYTF
TGTGCTAGTGGCGCCTCCGAGTACGGCTACACCTTC
>NA|15|TRBV6-1|TRBJ2-1|many
CASSIDRLLYNEQFF
TGTGCCAGCAGTATTGACAGGTTGCTCTACAATGAGCAGTTCTTC
>NA|12|TRBV14|TRBJ1-2|NA
CASSQDSRGYTF
TGTGCCAGCAGCCAAGATTCCCGTGGCTACACCTTC
>TRBD1|16|TRBV11-2|TRBJ2-1|few
CASSLVSQGVYNEQFF
TGTGCCAGCAGCTTAGTGTCCCAGGGGGTATACAATGAGCAGTTCTTC
>NA|14|TRBV28|TRBJ2-7|few
CASSTQDSSYEQYF
TGTGCCAGCAGTACACAGGACAGCTCCTACGAGCAGTACTTC
>TRBD2|18|TRBV7-2|TRBJ2-1|few
CASTRPTSGRAAGNEQFF
TGTGCCAGCACCCGGCCCACTAGCGGGAGGGCTGCGGGGAATGAGCAGTTCTTC
>NA|16|TRBV7-8|TRBJ1-5|few
CASTAAGGAVGQPQHF
TGTGCCAGCACCGCGGCGGGGGGGGCAGTGGGGCAGCCCCAGCATTTT
>TRBD1|14|TRBV12-3/TRBV12-4|TRBJ2-2|NA
CASRLTGDTGELFF
TGTGCCAGCAGATTGACAGGGGATACCGGGGAGCTGTTTTTT
>TRBD1|16|TRBV27|TRBJ1-1|NA
CASSPSRDRGHTEAFF
TGTGCCAGCAGTCCGTCCCGGGACAGGGGGCACACTGAAGCTTTCTTT
>NA|13|TRBV7-9|TRBJ1-2|NA
CASSPHRSHGYTF
TGTGCCAGCAGCCCACACAGGTCCCATGGCTACACCTTC
>TRBD2|17|TRBV5-1|TRBJ2-1|NA
CASSLGLGSFFGNEQFF
TGCGCCAGCAGCCTCGGACTAGGGTCTTTTTTTGGCAATGAGCAGTTCTTC
>TRBD2|14|TRBV27|TRBJ2-2|NA
CATTAGDYTGELFF
TGTGCCACCACCGCGGGGGACTACACCGGGGAGCTGTTTTTT
>NA|15|TRBV20-1|TRBJ2-4|NA
CSASRGGGNRNLQYF
TGCAGTGCTAGCAGAGGGGGCGGGAATCGCAACCTTCAGTACTTC
>NA|15|TRBV20-1|TRBJ2-1|few
CSASLGGVFSNEQFF
TGCAGTGCTAGTCTCGGGGGCGTTTTCAGCAATGAGCAGTTCTTC
>NA|13|TRBV15|TRBJ2-1|NA
CATRPYSYNEQFF
TGTGCCACCCGACCGTACTCATACAATGAGCAGTTCTTC
>TRBD1|15|TRBV20-1|TRBJ2-7|NA
CSARGLGTGVHEQYF
TGCAGTGCTAGAGGCCTGGGCACAGGGGTGCACGAGCAGTACTTC